This TCR beta chain was captured in a study of beta chain features in type 1 diabetes. The length of the CDR3 is 15 residues. Per germline, CDR1 GTSNPN and CDR2 SVGIG (reference sequence). V was clipped by 1 base and J by 1 base, with 13 bases between them. Based on CD45RO/CCR7/CD25/CD127/CD95/CD27, CD4+ regulatory, stem cell-like memory, naive and central memory cells were sorted. This clone has more than one count but fewer than ten. The antigen is undetermined. General observations from the study: Whether TCRB rearrangement is influenced by HLA type went unresolved here. VDJ junctions from patients with type 1 diabetes contained fewer insertions and more deletions. Naive, central memory and regulatory TCRB repertoires appeared more similar among patients than healthy donors. When Type 1 diabetes patients were examined, their TCRB CDR3s proved moderately but significantly shorter in all four CD4+ subsets.

As every portion of the isolated RNA was reverse transcribed, the sequencing read expressed TCRB transcripts. Produced via immunoSEQ multiplex PCR; TCRdb's table is partial and in-frame only. Of a few hundred thousand clones in the sample, about 24% are singletons; the top ten hold 0.012%. Material for sequencing was naive CD4+ T cells from blood. The clonotype was recovered from a woman aged 30 to 39 with type 1 diabetes. The V gene is TRBV30, the J gene TRBJ1-1; D perhaps matches TRBD1 (5 bases). CDR3 in amino acids: CAWSGGRGSNTEAFF. CDR3 bases: TGTGCCTGGAGTGGAGGGCGGGGGTCGAACACTGAAGCTTTCTTT.